Sequencing of this TCR beta chain was carried out in a study of blood T cell repertoires in COVID-19. Study-wide background: The United States, Italy and Spain provided the acute and convalescent COVID-19 samples. T cells, B-cell-depleted T cells, or PBMCs provided the cDNA or gDNA that served as material.

Study processing details: Using reference gene primer amplification, nucleated cell counts were estimated. TCRdb's copy holds only in-frame clones and misses some; the assay was immunoSEQ multiplex PCR. That table supplies the V and J calls and clone size; D and trimming were determined from the DNA. The table shows about 250,000 clones, with approximately 88% occurring only once. In Seattle, patients joined the study during active infection and were tracked longitudinally. The V and J ends lost 5 bases and 0 bases respectively, with 15 bases between them. Germline loops: CDR1 SEHNR, CDR2 FQNEAQ (reference sequence). The CDR3 is 16 amino acids.

This rearrangement joins TRBV7-9 to TRBJ2-3; D possibly corresponds to TRBD1 (6 bases). What was sequenced was peripheral blood. This receptor was obtained from a woman aged 25 to 39 with COVID-19, enrolled during active disease. The CDR3 is CASSLNTGLSTDTQYF. The CDR3 DNA sequence: TGTGCCAGCAGCCTAAACACAGGGCTCAGCACAGATACGCAGTATTTT.